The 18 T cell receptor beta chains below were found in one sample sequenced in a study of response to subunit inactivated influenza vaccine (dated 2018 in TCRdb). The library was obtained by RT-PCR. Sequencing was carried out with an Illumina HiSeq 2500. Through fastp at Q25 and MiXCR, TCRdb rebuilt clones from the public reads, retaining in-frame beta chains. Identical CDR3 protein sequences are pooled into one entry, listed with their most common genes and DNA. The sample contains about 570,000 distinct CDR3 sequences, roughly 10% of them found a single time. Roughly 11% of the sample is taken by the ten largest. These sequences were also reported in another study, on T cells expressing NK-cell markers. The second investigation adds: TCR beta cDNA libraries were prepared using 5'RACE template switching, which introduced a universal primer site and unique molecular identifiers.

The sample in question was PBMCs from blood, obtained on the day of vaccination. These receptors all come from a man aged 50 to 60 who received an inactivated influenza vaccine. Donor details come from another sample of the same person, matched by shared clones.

CDR3 DNA sequence: TGTGCCAGCAGCTTAGGGACAGGGACAAACTATGGCTACACCTTC. Protein sequence: CASSLGTGTNYGYTF. The gene calls are TRBV7-2 and TRBJ1-2; 8 nucleotides align to TRBD1. This CDR3 is built from 15 residues. Germline CDR1 is SGHTA and CDR2 is FQGNSA. V shed 1 base and J 2 bases; nucleotides not matched to a gene: 3.

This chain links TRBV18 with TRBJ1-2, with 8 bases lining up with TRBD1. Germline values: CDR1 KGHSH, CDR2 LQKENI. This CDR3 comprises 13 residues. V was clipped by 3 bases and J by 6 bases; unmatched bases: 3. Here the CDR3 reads CASSPDRDHGYTF. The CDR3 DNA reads TGTGCCAGCTCACCGGACAGGGACCATGGCTACACCTTC.

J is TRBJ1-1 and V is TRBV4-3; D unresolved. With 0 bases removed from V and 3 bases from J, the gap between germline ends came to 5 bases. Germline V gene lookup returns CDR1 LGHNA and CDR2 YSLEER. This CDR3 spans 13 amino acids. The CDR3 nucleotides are TGCGCCAGCAGCCAAGACTCGGACACTGAAGCTTTCTTT. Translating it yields CASSQDSDTEAFF.

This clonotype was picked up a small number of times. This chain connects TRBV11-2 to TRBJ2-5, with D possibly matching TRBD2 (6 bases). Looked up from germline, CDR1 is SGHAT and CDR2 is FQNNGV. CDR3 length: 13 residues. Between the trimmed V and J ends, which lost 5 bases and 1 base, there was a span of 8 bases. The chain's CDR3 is CASSQTSQETQYF. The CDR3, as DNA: TGTGCCAGCAGCCAGACTAGCCAAGAGACCCAGTACTTC. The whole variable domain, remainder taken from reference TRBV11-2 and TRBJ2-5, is EAGVAQSPRYKIIEKRQSVAFWCNPISGHATLYWYQQILGQGPKLLIQFQNNGVVDDSQLPKDRFSAERLKGVDSTLKIQPAKLEDSAVYLCASSQTSQETQYFGPGTRLLVL.

Here the CDR3 DNA reads TGTGCCAGCAGTTTAGACCCCGGGGGACTAGGGACCCAGTACTTC. This sequence encodes CASSLDPGGLGTQYF. This chain joins TRBV28 and TRBJ2-5; 8 bases map to TRBD2. V gave up 2 bases and J gave up 7 bases; unmatched junction bases: 9. This CDR3 has 15 residues. CDR1 is MDHEN, CDR2 SYDVKM, per germline.

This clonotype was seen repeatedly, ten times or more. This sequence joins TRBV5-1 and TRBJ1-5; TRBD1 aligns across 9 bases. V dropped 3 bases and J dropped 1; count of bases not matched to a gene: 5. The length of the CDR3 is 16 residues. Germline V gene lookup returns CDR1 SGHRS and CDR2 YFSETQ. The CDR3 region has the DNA TGCGCCAGCAGCTCCCGGACAGGGGACAGCAATCAGCCCCAGCATTTT. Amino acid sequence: CASSSRTGDSNQPQHF.

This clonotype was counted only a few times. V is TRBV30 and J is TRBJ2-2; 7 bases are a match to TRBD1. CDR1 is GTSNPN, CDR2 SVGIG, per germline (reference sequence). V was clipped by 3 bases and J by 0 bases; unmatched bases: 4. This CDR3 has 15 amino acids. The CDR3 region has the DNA TGTGCCTGGAGGAACAGGGGCGCGAACACCGGGGAGCTGTTTTTT. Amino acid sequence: CAWRNRGANTGELFF. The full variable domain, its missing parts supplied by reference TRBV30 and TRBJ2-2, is SQTIHQWPATLVQPVGSPLSLECTVEGTSNPNLYWYRQAAGRGLQLLFYSVGIGQISSEVPQNLSASRPQDRQFILSSKKLLLSDSGFYLCAWRNRGANTGELFFGEGSRLTVL.

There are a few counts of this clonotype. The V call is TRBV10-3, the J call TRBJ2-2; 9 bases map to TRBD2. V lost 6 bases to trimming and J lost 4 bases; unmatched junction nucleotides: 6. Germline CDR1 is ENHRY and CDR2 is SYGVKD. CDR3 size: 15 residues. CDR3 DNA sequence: TGTGCCATCAGCGAGCGGGGGGAGGTCACCGGGGAGCTGTTTTTT. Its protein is CAISERGEVTGELFF.

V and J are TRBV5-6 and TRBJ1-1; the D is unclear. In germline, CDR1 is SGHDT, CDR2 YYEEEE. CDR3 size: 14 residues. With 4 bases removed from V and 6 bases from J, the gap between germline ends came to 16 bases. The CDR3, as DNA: TGTGCCAGCAGCCGGGGAAAGAGGGTGGCTGAAGCTTTCTTT. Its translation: CASSRGKRVAEAFF.

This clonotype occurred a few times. This chain's CDR3 is CASSHTGGREQYF. The DNA of the CDR3 is TGCGCCAGCAGTCATACAGGGGGTCGCGAGCAGTACTTC. The V and J genes are TRBV5-1 and TRBJ2-7, with TRBD1 matching over 8 bases. CDR3 length: 13 residues. V trimming: 5 bases; J trimming: 6 bases; junction bases outside the gene matches: 7. The germline gives CDR1 SGHRS, CDR2 YFSETQ.

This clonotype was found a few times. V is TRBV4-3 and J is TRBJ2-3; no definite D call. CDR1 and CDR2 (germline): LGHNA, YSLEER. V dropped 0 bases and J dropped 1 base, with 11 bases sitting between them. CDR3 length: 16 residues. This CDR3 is CASSQDGRSGTDTQYF. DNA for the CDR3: TGCGCCAGCAGCCAAGATGGCCGATCCGGCACAGATACGCAGTATTTT.

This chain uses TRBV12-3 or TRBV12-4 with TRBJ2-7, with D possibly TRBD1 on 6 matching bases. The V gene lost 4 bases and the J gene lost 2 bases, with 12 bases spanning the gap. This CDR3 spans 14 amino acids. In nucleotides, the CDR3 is TGTGCCAGCAGTTCGACGGACAGTACCTACGAGCAGTACTTC. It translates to CASSSTDSTYEQYF.

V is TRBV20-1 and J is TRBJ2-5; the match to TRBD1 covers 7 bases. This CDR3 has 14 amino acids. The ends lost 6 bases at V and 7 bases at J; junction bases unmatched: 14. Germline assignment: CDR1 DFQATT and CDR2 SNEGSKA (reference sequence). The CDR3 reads CSAVNPGGRGTQYF. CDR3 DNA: TGCAGTGCCGTCAACCCAGGGGGTCGGGGGACCCAGTACTTC.

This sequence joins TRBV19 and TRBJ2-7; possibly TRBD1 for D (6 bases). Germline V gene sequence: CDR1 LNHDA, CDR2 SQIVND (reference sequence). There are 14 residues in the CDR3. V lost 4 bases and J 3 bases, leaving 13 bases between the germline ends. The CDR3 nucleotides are TGTGCCAGTAGTACTCCCGGGACAATCTACGAGCAGTACTTC. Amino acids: CASSTPGTIYEQYF.

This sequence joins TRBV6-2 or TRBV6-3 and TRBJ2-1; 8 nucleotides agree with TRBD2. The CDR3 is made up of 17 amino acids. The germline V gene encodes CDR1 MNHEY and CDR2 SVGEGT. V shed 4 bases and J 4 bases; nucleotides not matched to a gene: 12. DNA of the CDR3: TGTGCCAGCAGTTTCCCCCCCGCTAGCGGGCTTTACAATGAGCAGTTCTTC. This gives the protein CASSFPPASGLYNEQFF.

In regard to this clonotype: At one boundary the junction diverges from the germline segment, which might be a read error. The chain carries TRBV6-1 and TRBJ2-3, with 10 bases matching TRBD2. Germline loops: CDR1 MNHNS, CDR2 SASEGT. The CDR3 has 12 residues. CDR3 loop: CASREAGGRQYF. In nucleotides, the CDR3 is TGTGCCAGCAGGGAAGCGGGAGGGCGCCAGTATTTT.

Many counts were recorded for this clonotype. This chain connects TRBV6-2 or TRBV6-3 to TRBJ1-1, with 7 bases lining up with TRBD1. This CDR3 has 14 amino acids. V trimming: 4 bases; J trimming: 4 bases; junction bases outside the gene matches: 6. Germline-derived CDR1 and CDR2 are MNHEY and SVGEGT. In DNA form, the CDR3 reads TGTGCCAGCAGTTCGTCAGGGGGGATCACTGAAGCTTTCTTT. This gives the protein CASSSSGGITEAFF.

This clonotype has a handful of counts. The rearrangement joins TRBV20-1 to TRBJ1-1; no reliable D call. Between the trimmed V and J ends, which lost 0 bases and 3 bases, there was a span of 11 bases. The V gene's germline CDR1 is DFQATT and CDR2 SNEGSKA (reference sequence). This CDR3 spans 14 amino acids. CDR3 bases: TGCAGTGCTAGAGACCCCGGGTTCTACACTGAAGCTTTCTTT. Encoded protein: CSARDPGFYTEAFF.